This entry concerns a single TCR beta chain. The antigen it recognizes is unknown. No per-base quality is available; no much larger clone lies one base away. Whole blood was collected in K2EDTA tubes by collaborating institutions according to the institutions' own protocols. For TCRbeta analysis, collaborator samples were shipped as frozen whole blood, as isolated PBMCs, or as DNA extracted from either sample type. The data derive from a study of blood T cell repertoires in COVID-19 (dated by TCRdb to 2019 to 2021). For the wider study: Collaborator samples came from the United States, Italy and Spain and covered acute and convalescent phases of COVID-19. The material from the prospective study consisted of cDNA or gDNA derived from T cells, B-cell-depleted T cells, or PBMCs. Subjects who had been exposed to COVID-19, were actively infected with it, or had recovered from it provided the deeply sampled blood TCRbeta repertoires that made up the dataset. The repertoires were released in a freely available public database intended as a resource for research on the immune response to SARS-CoV-2. The samples were drawn from the first 160 participants of the ongoing ImmuneRACE study and from about 1,200 subjects provided by 6 global collaborators. A de-identified subject ID, COVID-19 status, age in years and sex were almost always included in the sample metadata. Where available, HLA class I and class II types were taken from metadata supplied by the sample provider and were not determined by assay-based typing.

TCRbeta CDR3 regions were amplified from genomic DNA using the immunoSEQ Assay, a bias-controlled multiplex PCR. The original methods were these. The number of nucleated cells in each sample was estimated from the amplification of reference gene primers within the assay. To quantify the absolute abundance of each unique TCRbeta CDR3 rearrangement, sequence reads were collapsed and filtered. For each sample, productive Simpson clonality was calculated as the square root of Simpson's diversity index across productive rearrangements. Held by TCRdb, this immuneACCESS table contains in-frame sequences only and omits some clones. Under half of the omission traces to an unresolved V gene where checked; the cause of the rest is unknown. From that table come the V and J calls and clone size; the DNA was used to work out D and trimming. Within this sample are 90,000 to 120,000 clones, with roughly nine tenths of them counted one time only. Roughly 30% of the sample goes to the ten largest clones.

Beyond this particular receptor, the publication reports: How much clinical and demographic metadata was included differed by source and by participant, and the metadata was provided uncurated.

The CDR3 spans 15 residues, from the cysteine through the phenylalanine. The read is trimmed to its CDR3 DNA, 45 bases read in frame from base 1. The germline V gene provides CDR1 SGDLS and CDR2 YYNGEE. The V end loses 4 bases and the J end loses 7 bases, and a stretch of 20 bases separates them. The clonotype comes from a woman at least 80 years old with acute or convalescent COVID-19. The chain was built from TRBV9 and TRBJ2-5; TRBD1 is perhaps the D gene, given 5 matching bases. The sample taken for sequencing was peripheral blood. The sequenced DNA is TGTGCCAGCAGCCCCGACGCCACTACAGGCGGGACCCAGTACTTC. Its protein reads: CASSPDATTGGTQYF.